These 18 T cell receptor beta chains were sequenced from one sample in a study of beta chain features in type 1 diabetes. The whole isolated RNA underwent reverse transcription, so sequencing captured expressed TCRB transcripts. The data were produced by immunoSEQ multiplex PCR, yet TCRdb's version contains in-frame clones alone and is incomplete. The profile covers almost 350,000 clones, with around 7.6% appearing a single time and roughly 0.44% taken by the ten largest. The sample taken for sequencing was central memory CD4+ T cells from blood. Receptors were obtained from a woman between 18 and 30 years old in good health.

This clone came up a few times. The CDR3 DNA follows: TGCGCCAGCAGAGTGGGGGCGCAGGCCTATGGCTACACCTTC. Its protein is CASRVGAQAYGYTF. This chain joins TRBV10-2 and TRBJ1-2; the D gene is possibly TRBD1 (6 bases). Germline CDR1 WSHSY, CDR2 SAAADI. The CDR3 runs 14 residues. Trimming pared 6 bases from V and 4 bases from J, leaving 15 bases between.

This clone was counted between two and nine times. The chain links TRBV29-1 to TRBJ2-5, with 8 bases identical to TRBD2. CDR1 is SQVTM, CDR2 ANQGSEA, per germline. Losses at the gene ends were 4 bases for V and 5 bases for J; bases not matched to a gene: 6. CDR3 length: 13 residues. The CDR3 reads CSVAGGRRETQYF. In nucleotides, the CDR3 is TGCAGCGTTGCGGGAGGGCGACGGGAGACCCAGTACTTC.

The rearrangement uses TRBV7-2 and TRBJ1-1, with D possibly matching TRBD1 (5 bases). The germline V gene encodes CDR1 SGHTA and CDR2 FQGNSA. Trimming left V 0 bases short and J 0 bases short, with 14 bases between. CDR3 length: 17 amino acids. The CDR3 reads CASSLAPGAGMNTEAFF. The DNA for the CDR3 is TGTGCCAGCAGCTTAGCGCCTGGGGCGGGGATGAACACTGAAGCTTTCTTT. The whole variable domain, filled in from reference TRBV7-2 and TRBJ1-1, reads GAGVSQSPSNKVTEKGKDVELRCDPISGHTALYWYRQSLGQGLEFLIYFQGNSAPDKSGLPSDRFSAERTGGSVSTLTIQRTQQEDSAVYLCASSLAPGAGMNTEAFFGQGTRLTVV.

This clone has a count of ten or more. CDR3 nucleotides: TGTGCCATCAGTGGCGGGCTACTGGGCACCGGGGAGCTGTTTTTT. Protein: CAISGGLLGTGELFF. The V gene is TRBV10-3, the J gene TRBJ2-2, with D maybe TRBD2 (5 bases). V gave up 4 bases and J gave up 4 bases, with 13 bases separating them. This CDR3 is 15 amino acids long. The V gene's germline CDR1 is ENHRY and CDR2 SYGVKD.

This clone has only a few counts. The CDR3 spells CASSLGAARPTDTQYF. The CDR3 bases are TGTGCCAGCAGCTTAGGTGCTGCCCGTCCCACAGATACGCAGTATTTT. The rearrangement joins TRBV13 to TRBJ2-3; D remains ambiguous. The CDR3 is 16 amino acids. Germline lookup yields CDR1 PRHDT and CDR2 FYEKMQ (reference sequence). V lost 0 bases and J lost 2, with 12 bases in between.

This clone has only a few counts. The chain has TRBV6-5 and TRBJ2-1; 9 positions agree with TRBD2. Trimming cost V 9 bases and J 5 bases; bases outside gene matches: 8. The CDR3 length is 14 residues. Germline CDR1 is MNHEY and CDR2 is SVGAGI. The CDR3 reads CASRLAENHNEQFF. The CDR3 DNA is TGTGCCAGTCGACTAGCGGAAAACCACAATGAGCAGTTCTTC.

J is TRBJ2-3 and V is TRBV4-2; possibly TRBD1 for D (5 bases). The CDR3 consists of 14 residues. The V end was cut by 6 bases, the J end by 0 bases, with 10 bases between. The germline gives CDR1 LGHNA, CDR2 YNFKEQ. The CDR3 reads CASSGAGSTDTQYF. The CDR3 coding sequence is TGTGCCAGCAGTGGCGCAGGGAGCACAGATACGCAGTATTTT.

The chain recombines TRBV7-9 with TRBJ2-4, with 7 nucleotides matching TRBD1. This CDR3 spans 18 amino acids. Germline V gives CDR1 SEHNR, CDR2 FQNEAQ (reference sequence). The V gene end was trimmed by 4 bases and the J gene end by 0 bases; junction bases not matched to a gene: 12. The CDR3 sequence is CASSSDRSQILAKNIQYF. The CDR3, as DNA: TGTGCCAGCAGCTCGGACAGGAGTCAAATACTAGCCAAAAACATTCAGTACTTC.

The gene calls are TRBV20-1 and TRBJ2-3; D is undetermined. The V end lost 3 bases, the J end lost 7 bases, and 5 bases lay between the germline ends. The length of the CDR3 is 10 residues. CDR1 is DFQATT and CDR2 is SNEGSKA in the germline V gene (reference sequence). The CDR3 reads CSASWNTQYF. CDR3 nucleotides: TGCAGTGCTAGTTGGAATACGCAGTATTTT.

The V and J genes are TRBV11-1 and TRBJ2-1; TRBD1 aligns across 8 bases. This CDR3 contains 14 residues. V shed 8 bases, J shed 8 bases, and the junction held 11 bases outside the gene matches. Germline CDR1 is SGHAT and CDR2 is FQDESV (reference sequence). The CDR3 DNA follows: TGTGCCAGCCGAAGGGACAGGACCTTCTATGAGCAGTTCTTC. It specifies CASRRDRTFYEQFF.

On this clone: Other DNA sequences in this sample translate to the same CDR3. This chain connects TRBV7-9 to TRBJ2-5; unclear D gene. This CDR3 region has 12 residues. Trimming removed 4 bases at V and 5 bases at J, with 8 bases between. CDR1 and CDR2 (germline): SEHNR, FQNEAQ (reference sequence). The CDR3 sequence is CASSSGEETQYF. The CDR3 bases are TGTGCCAGCAGCTCTGGAGAGGAGACCCAGTACTTC.

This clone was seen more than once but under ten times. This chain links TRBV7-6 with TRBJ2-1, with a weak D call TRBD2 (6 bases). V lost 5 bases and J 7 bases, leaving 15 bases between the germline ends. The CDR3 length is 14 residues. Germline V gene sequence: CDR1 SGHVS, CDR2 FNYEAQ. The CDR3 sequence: CASSTQGLLNEQFF. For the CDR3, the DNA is TGTGCCAGCAGCACTCAGGGACTCCTTAATGAGCAGTTCTTC.

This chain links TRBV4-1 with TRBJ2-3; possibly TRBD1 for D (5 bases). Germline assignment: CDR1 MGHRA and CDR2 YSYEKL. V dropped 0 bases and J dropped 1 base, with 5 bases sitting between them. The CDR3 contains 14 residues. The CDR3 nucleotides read TGCGCCAGCAGCCAAGACAGGGGCACAGATACGCAGTATTTT. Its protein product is CASSQDRGTDTQYF.

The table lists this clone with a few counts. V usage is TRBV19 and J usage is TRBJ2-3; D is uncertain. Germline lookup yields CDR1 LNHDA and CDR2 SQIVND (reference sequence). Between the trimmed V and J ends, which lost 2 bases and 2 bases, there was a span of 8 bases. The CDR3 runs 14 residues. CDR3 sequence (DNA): TGTGCCAGTAGTATATCACAGCTCACAGATACGCAGTATTTT. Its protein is CASSISQLTDTQYF. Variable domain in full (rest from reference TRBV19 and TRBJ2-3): DGGITQSPKYLFRKEGQNVTLSCEQNLNHDAMYWYRQDPGQGLRLIYYSQIVNDFQKGDIAEGYSVSREKKESFPLTVTSAQKNPTAFYLCASSISQLTDTQYFGPGTRLTVL.

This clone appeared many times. The CDR3 here is CASSPTGGRSGANVLTF. In DNA, the CDR3 is TGTGCCAGCAGCCCGACAGGGGGCAGGTCTGGGGCCAACGTCCTGACTTTC. This chain connects TRBV2 to TRBJ2-6, with 10 bases aligning to TRBD1. Germline V gene lookup returns CDR1 SNHLY and CDR2 FYNNEI. The CDR3 runs 17 residues. After removal of 6 bases from V and 1 base from J, the junction contained 6 bases not matched to a gene.

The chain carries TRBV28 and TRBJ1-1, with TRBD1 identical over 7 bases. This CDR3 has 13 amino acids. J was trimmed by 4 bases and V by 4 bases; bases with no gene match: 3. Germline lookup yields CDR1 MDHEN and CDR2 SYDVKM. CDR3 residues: CASSSGQATEAFF. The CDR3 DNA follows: TGTGCCAGCAGTTCTGGACAGGCCACTGAAGCTTTCTTT. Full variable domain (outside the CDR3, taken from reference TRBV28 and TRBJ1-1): DVKVTQSSRYLVKRTGEKVFLECVQDMDHENMFWYRQDPGLGLRLIYFSYDVKMKEKGDIPEGYSVSREKKERFSLILESASTNQTSMYLCASSSGQATEAFFGQGTRLTVV.

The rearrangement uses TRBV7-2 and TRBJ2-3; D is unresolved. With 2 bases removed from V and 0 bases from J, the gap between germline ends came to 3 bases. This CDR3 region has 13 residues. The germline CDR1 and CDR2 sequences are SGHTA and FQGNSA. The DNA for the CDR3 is TGTGCCAGCAGCTTATTTAGCACAGATACGCAGTATTTT. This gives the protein CASSLFSTDTQYF.

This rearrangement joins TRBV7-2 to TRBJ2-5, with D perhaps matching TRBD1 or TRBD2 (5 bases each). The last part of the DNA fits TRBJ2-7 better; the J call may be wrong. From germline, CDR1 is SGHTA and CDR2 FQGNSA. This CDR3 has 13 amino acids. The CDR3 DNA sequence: TGTGCCAGCAGCGGCCGGGGCGGGTACGAGCAGTACTTC. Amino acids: CASSGRGGYEQYF.